A selection of T cell receptor beta chains follows, all from one sample in a study of T cells after yellow fever vaccination. TCRdb analysed the 5' RACE reads with MiXCR anew, one entry per CDR3 protein. The sample holds 350,000 to 450,000 distinct CDR3 sequences, over 15% seen once. Sequenced here: PBMCs, sampled before the yellow fever booster vaccination. The receptors were gathered from a man between 18 and 35 years old who received the YFV17D yellow fever vaccine. Both conserved end residues are part of each CDR3. D genes are given only for firm matches. Part of the rows lack a size; the others show once, few, many or a class for expanded clones.

J gene: TRBJ2-5
V gene: TRBV7-2
clone size: NA
D gene: TRBD2
CDR3 protein: CASSFRVRGAGGGETQYF
CDR3 DNA: TGTGCCAGCAGCTTCCGAGTCAGAGGGGCGGGGGGAGGAGAGACCCAGTACTTC

J gene: TRBJ2-4
V gene: TRBV7-2
clone size: few
D gene: NA
CDR3 protein: CASSLSGQDGIQYF
CDR3 DNA: TGTGCCAGCAGCTTAAGCGGGCAGGATGGCATTCAGTACTTC

J gene: TRBJ2-7
V gene: TRBV5-1
clone size: NA
D gene: NA
CDR3 protein: CASSSYRDSYEQYF
CDR3 DNA: TGCGCCAGCAGCTCGTACAGGGACTCCTACGAGCAGTACTTC

J gene: TRBJ2-7
V gene: TRBV4-1
clone size: few
D gene: TRBD1
CDR3 protein: CASSPRQGSDPRPYEQYF
CDR3 DNA: TGCGCCAGCAGCCCTCGACAGGGTAGCGACCCGAGGCCCTACGAGCAGTACTTC

J gene: TRBJ1-5
V gene: TRBV7-2
clone size: NA
D gene: NA
CDR3 protein: CASSLIGARNQPQHF
CDR3 DNA: TGTGCCAGCAGCTTAATTGGGGCCCGCAATCAGCCCCAGCATTTT

J gene: TRBJ2-7
V gene: TRBV5-1
clone size: once
D gene: NA
CDR3 protein: CASSLKDYEQYF
CDR3 DNA: TGCGCCAGCAGCTTGAAAGATTACGAGCAGTACTTC

J gene: TRBJ2-3
V gene: TRBV6-1
clone size: NA
D gene: NA
CDR3 protein: CASSEGDSTDTQYF
CDR3 DNA: TGTGCCAGCAGTGAAGGGGACAGCACAGATACGCAGTATTTT

J gene: TRBJ1-2
V gene: TRBV7-9
clone size: few
D gene: TRBD1
CDR3 protein: CASSLGTGFGYTF
CDR3 DNA: TGTGCCAGCAGCCTAGGGACAGGGTTTGGCTACACCTTC

J gene: TRBJ2-2
V gene: TRBV3-1
clone size: many
D gene: TRBD1
CDR3 protein: CASSHRGGELFF
CDR3 DNA: TGTGCCAGCAGTCACAGGGGCGGGGAGCTGTTTTTT

J gene: TRBJ2-1
V gene: TRBV4-1
clone size: NA
D gene: TRBD1
CDR3 protein: CASSQFSGTGLYNEQFF
CDR3 DNA: TGCGCCAGCAGCCAGTTCTCGGGGACAGGTCTATACAATGAGCAGTTCTTC

J gene: TRBJ2-5
V gene: TRBV6-5
clone size: few
D gene: TRBD1
CDR3 protein: CASRIQGASETQYF
CDR3 DNA: TGTGCCAGCAGGATACAGGGGGCATCAGAGACCCAGTACTTC

J gene: TRBJ2-7
V gene: TRBV5-1
clone size: few
D gene: NA
CDR3 protein: CASSSGGPYGEQYF
CDR3 DNA: TGCGCCAGCAGCTCCGGGGGACCCTACGGCGAGCAGTACTTC

J gene: TRBJ2-3
V gene: TRBV11-2
clone size: once
D gene: TRBD2
CDR3 protein: CASSLSGGVEDTDTQYF
CDR3 DNA: TGTGCCAGCAGCTTAAGCGGGGGGGTTGAGGACACAGATACGCAGTATTTT

J gene: TRBJ1-5
V gene: TRBV5-6
clone size: few
D gene: TRBD1
CDR3 protein: CASSFGTGTRNQPQHF
CDR3 DNA: TGTGCCAGCAGCTTCGGGACAGGGACGCGCAATCAGCCCCAGCATTTT

J gene: TRBJ2-1
V gene: TRBV12-5
clone size: NA
D gene: TRBD2
CDR3 protein: CASGSGTSYSSEQFF
CDR3 DNA: TGTGCTAGTGGATCCGGGACTAGCTACAGTAGTGAGCAGTTCTTC

J gene: TRBJ1-5
V gene: TRBV30
clone size: few
D gene: TRBD1
CDR3 protein: CAWSGQGVQPQHF
CDR3 DNA: TGTGCCTGGAGCGGACAGGGGGTTCAGCCCCAGCATTTT

J gene: TRBJ1-4
V gene: TRBV20-1
clone size: NA
D gene: NA
CDR3 protein: CSARWATNEKLFF
CDR3 DNA: TGCAGTGCAAGATGGGCAACTAATGAAAAACTGTTTTTT

J gene: TRBJ2-1
V gene: TRBV20-1
clone size: few
D gene: NA
CDR3 protein: CSAVDSYNEQFF
CDR3 DNA: TGCAGTGCTGTGGACTCCTACAATGAGCAGTTCTTC

J gene: TRBJ2-5
V gene: TRBV5-5
clone size: NA
D gene: TRBD1
CDR3 protein: CASSRRQGEETQYF
CDR3 DNA: TGTGCCAGCAGTAGAAGACAGGGAGAAGAGACCCAGTACTTC

J gene: TRBJ1-5
V gene: TRBV28
clone size: NA
D gene: NA
CDR3 protein: CASTVRQAYSNQPQHF
CDR3 DNA: TGTGCCAGCACGGTACGACAGGCTTATAGCAATCAGCCCCAGCATTTT

J gene: TRBJ2-2
V gene: TRBV7-8
clone size: NA
D gene: NA
CDR3 protein: CASSLEWSDSLLTGELFF
CDR3 DNA: TGTGCCAGCAGCTTAGAATGGAGCGACAGCTTACTCACCGGGGAGCTGTTTTTT

J gene: TRBJ2-1
V gene: TRBV7-2
clone size: few
D gene: NA
CDR3 protein: CASSSPRHEQFF
CDR3 DNA: TGTGCCAGCAGCTCCCCTCGGCATGAGCAGTTCTTC

J gene: TRBJ1-4
V gene: TRBV11-2
clone size: few
D gene: NA
CDR3 protein: CASSLFRGSRRTNEKLFF
CDR3 DNA: TGTGCCAGCAGCTTATTCCGGGGGAGTCGTCGAACTAATGAAAAACTGTTTTTT

J gene: TRBJ2-4
V gene: TRBV6-4
clone size: many
D gene: NA
CDR3 protein: CASVGGRIQYF
CDR3 DNA: TGTGCCAGCGTAGGGGGACGGATTCAGTACTTC

J gene: TRBJ2-7
V gene: TRBV7-2
clone size: NA
D gene: NA
CDR3 protein: CASSPVGGEYEQYF
CDR3 DNA: TGTGCCAGCAGCCCCGTGGGGGGAGAGTACGAGCAGTACTTC

J gene: TRBJ2-7
V gene: TRBV6-1
clone size: NA
D gene: NA
CDR3 protein: CASSEEWGSSYEQYF
CDR3 DNA: TGTGCCAGCAGTGAAGAATGGGGAAGCTCCTACGAGCAGTACTTC

J gene: TRBJ2-1
V gene: TRBV5-6
clone size: NA
D gene: NA
CDR3 protein: CASSFRLDTSYNEQFF
CDR3 DNA: TGTGCCAGCAGCTTTCGTCTGGACACGAGCTACAATGAGCAGTTCTTC

J gene: TRBJ2-3
V gene: TRBV10-3
clone size: few
D gene: NA
CDR3 protein: CAISESILDPRYF
CDR3 DNA: TGTGCCATCAGTGAGTCGATTCTGGACCCCAGGTATTTT

J gene: TRBJ1-2
V gene: TRBV4-1
clone size: few
D gene: NA
CDR3 protein: CASSPAAVLANYGYTF
CDR3 DNA: TGCGCCAGCAGCCCCGCCGCGGTACTAGCTAACTATGGCTACACCTTC

J gene: TRBJ2-7
V gene: TRBV9
clone size: NA
D gene: NA
CDR3 protein: CASSVGRSSYEQYF
CDR3 DNA: TGTGCCAGCAGCGTTGGGCGATCCTCCTACGAGCAGTACTTC

J gene: TRBJ2-5
V gene: TRBV12-3/TRBV12-4
clone size: NA
D gene: TRBD2
CDR3 protein: CASSLPPGLAGGPGETQYF
CDR3 DNA: TGTGCCAGCAGTTTACCGCCGGGACTAGCGGGGGGGCCGGGGGAGACCCAGTACTTC

J gene: TRBJ2-4
V gene: TRBV3-1
clone size: NA
D gene: NA
CDR3 protein: CASSQALLLTAKNIQYF
CDR3 DNA: TGTGCCAGCAGCCAAGCGTTGTTGCTCACTGCCAAAAACATTCAGTACTTC

J gene: TRBJ1-5
V gene: TRBV2
clone size: many
D gene: NA
CDR3 protein: CASSEARPNNQPQHF
CDR3 DNA: TGTGCCAGCAGCGAAGCAAGGCCAAACAATCAGCCCCAGCATTTT

J gene: TRBJ1-2
V gene: TRBV7-2
clone size: NA
D gene: NA
CDR3 protein: CASSAQGTNYGYTF
CDR3 DNA: TGTGCCAGCAGCGCACAGGGTACTAACTATGGCTACACCTTC

J gene: TRBJ2-5
V gene: TRBV4-1
clone size: NA
D gene: NA
CDR3 protein: CASSQDRGRTLQETQYF
CDR3 DNA: TGCGCCAGCAGCCAAGATAGGGGACGGACCCTCCAAGAGACCCAGTACTTC

J gene: TRBJ2-3
V gene: TRBV4-2
clone size: few
D gene: NA
CDR3 protein: CASRSGLRSDTQYF
CDR3 DNA: TGTGCCAGCAGATCAGGACTCCGCTCAGATACGCAGTATTTT

J gene: TRBJ2-7
V gene: TRBV4-1
clone size: few
D gene: NA
CDR3 protein: CASSQWQGPLGGEQYF
CDR3 DNA: TGCGCCAGCAGCCAATGGCAGGGACCCTTAGGTGGCGAGCAGTACTTC

J gene: TRBJ2-5
V gene: TRBV29-1
clone size: few
D gene: NA
CDR3 protein: CSVVRGSRQETQYF
CDR3 DNA: TGCAGCGTTGTTAGGGGCAGCCGCCAAGAGACCCAGTACTTC

J gene: TRBJ2-3
V gene: TRBV20-1
clone size: many
D gene: NA
CDR3 protein: CSARTLGDLITDTQYF
CDR3 DNA: TGCAGTGCTAGAACATTGGGAGACCTGATCACAGATACGCAGTATTTT

J gene: TRBJ2-1
V gene: TRBV12-3/TRBV12-4
clone size: few
D gene: TRBD1
CDR3 protein: CASSRTGGYNEQFF
CDR3 DNA: TGTGCCAGCAGTCGGACAGGGGGCTACAATGAGCAGTTCTTC

J gene: TRBJ2-4
V gene: TRBV27
clone size: few
D gene: NA
CDR3 protein: CASSPGGSNIQYF
CDR3 DNA: TGTGCCAGCAGTCCCGGTGGTTCAAACATTCAGTACTTC

J gene: TRBJ2-7
V gene: TRBV7-9
clone size: NA
D gene: NA
CDR3 protein: CASSSLQAAYEQYF
CDR3 DNA: TGTGCCAGCAGCTCTCTTCAGGCGGCCTACGAGCAGTACTTC

J gene: TRBJ1-6
V gene: TRBV3-1
clone size: NA
D gene: NA
CDR3 protein: CASSQEYGGLRNSPLHF
CDR3 DNA: TGTGCCAGCAGCCAAGAATACGGGGGGCTGAGGAATTCACCCCTCCACTTT

J gene: TRBJ1-6
V gene: TRBV7-9
clone size: NA
D gene: NA
CDR3 protein: CASSLYSPLHF
CDR3 DNA: TGTGCCAGCAGCTTATACTCACCCCTCCACTTT

J gene: TRBJ1-1
V gene: TRBV5-1
clone size: NA
D gene: NA
CDR3 protein: CASSLGAANTEAFF
CDR3 DNA: TGCGCCAGCAGCTTGGGGGCAGCGAACACTGAAGCTTTCTTT